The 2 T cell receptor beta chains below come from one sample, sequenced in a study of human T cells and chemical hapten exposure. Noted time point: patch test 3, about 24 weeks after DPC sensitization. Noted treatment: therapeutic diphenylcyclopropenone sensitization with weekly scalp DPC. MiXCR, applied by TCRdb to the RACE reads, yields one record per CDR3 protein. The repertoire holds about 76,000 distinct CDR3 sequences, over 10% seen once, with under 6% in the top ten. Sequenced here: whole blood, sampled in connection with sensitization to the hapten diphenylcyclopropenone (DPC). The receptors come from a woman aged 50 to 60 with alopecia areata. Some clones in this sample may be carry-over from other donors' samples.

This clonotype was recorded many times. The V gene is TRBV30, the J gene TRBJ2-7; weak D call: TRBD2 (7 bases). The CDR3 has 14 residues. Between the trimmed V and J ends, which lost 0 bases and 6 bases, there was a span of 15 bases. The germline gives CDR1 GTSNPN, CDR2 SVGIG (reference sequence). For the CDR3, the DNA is TGTGCCTGGAGTGTACTTGGTAGGGGGGGCGAGCAGTACTTC. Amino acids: CAWSVLGRGGEQYF.

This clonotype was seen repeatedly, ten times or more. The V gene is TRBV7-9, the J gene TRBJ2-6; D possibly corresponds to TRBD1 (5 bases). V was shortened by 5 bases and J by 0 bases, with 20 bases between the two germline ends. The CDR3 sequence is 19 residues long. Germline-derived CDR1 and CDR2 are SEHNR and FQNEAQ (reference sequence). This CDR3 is CASSPRTWGASSGANVLTF. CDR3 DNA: TGTGCCAGCAGCCCTAGGACCTGGGGCGCGAGCTCTGGGGCCAACGTCCTGACTTTC.